These T cell receptor beta chains were read from a single sample in a study of beta chain features in type 1 diabetes. Profiled with immunoSEQ multiplex PCR; TCRdb holds only in-frame clones, not every one. The sample carries under 400,000 clones, 13% to 15% recorded once. Sample: central memory CD4+ T cells from blood. The source is a man younger than 45 in good health. Each CDR3 is given with its conserved first and last residue. The D gene is left open where the match is weak. Size is omitted from some rows. Given values are once, few, many or a class for expanded clones.

>few|NA|TRBV14|TRBJ1-3
TGTGCCAGCAGCCATAGAGGGGGCTCTGGAAACACCATATATTTT
CASSHRGGSGNTIYF
>NA|NA|TRBV19|TRBJ1-1
TGTGCCAGTAGTACCACCGACAGTTGGGTCATGAACACTGAAGCTTTCTTT
CASSTTDSWVMNTEAFF
>NA|NA|TRBV20-1|TRBJ1-1
TGCAGTGTCCTTAGGTACACTGAAGCTTTCTTT
CSVLRYTEAFF
>NA|NA|TRBV11-2|TRBJ1-1
TGTGCCAGCAGCGCACAGACAGGCATGAACACTGAAGCTTTCTTT
CASSAQTGMNTEAFF
>NA|NA|TRBV28|TRBJ1-5
TGTGCCAGCAGTTTAGCAGGGTCCGGCAATCAGCCCCAGCATTTT
CASSLAGSGNQPQHF
>many|NA|TRBV21-1|TRBJ2-5
TGTGCCAGCACCAATGGAGGAAAGAAAGAGACCCAGTACTTC
CASTNGGKKETQYF
>NA|NA|TRBV11-2|TRBJ1-2
TGTGCCAGCAGCCCGGGCACGAGAGGCTACACCTTC
CASSPGTRGYTF
>NA|NA|TRBV18|TRBJ2-3
TGTGCCACCTCGGCTACTAAAGATACGCAGTATTTT
CATSATKDTQYF
>NA|TRBD2|TRBV7-2|TRBJ2-5
TGTGCCAGCAGCCCGGGAGGACAAGAGACCCAGTACTTC
CASSPGGQETQYF
>NA|NA|TRBV5-1|TRBJ1-2
TGCGCCAGCAGCTTGTCCCGGGACTATTATGGCTACACCTTC
CASSLSRDYYGYTF
>NA|NA|TRBV30|TRBJ1-1
TGTGCCTGGAGCGGACTCACTGAAGCTTTCTTT
CAWSGLTEAFF
>NA|NA|TRBV5-1|TRBJ1-1
TGCGCCAGCAGCCTGGACATAATGAACACTGAAGCTTTCTTT
CASSLDIMNTEAFF
>few|NA|TRBV11-2|TRBJ2-7
TGTGCCAGCAGCTTAAGCCATAGGGTAGAAGGCGAGCAGTACTTC
CASSLSHRVEGEQYF
>NA|NA|TRBV27|TRBJ2-7
TGTGCCAGCAGTTTATTTGACAGACCCTACGAGCAGTACTTC
CASSLFDRPYEQYF
>NA|NA|TRBV6-5|TRBJ2-7
TGTGCCAGCAGTGTAATAGAGGGACTTCAGTACTTC
CASSVIEGLQYF
>many|NA|TRBV10-3|TRBJ1-3
TGTGCCATCAGTGATGGGGGGGAACCACGTTCCTTT
CAISDGGEPRSF
>NA|NA|TRBV6-5|TRBJ1-6
TGTGCCAGCAGACAGCAGACTAATTCACCCCTCCACTTT
CASRQQTNSPLHF
>few|NA|TRBV5-4|TRBJ2-5
TGCGCCAGCAGCCAAGACAAATGGGAGACCCAGTACTTC
CASSQDKWETQYF
>NA|NA|TRBV7-2|TRBJ2-5
TGTGCCAGCAGCCCCCTTGAGACCCAGTACTTC
CASSPLETQYF
>NA|NA|TRBV5-1|TRBJ2-7
TGCGCCAGCAGCTTCAATGGCGGGGACCTCTACGAGCAGTACTTC
CASSFNGGDLYEQYF
>NA|TRBD1|TRBV4-1|TRBJ1-1
TGCGCCAGCAGCCAAGGAGGCACAGGGGTCATGAACACTGAAGCTTTCTTT
CASSQGGTGVMNTEAFF
>few|TRBD1|TRBV5-6|TRBJ1-2
TGTGCCAGCAGCCTTCAGGGGGCGCCCGGCTACACCTTC
CASSLQGAPGYTF
>NA|NA|TRBV12-5|TRBJ1-1
TGTGCTAGTGGGAAAGACAGGTACACTGAAGCTTTCTTT
CASGKDRYTEAFF
>NA|TRBD2|TRBV30|TRBJ2-1
TGTGCCTGGGAGATCGGGGGACTAGCGGGAGTGGAGCAGTTCTTC
CAWEIGGLAGVEQFF
>NA|NA|TRBV11-2|TRBJ2-3
TGTGCCAGCAGCTTTCCCCCTGCGGTTACAGATACGCAGTATTTT
CASSFPPAVTDTQYF
>NA|NA|TRBV28|TRBJ1-5
TGTGCCAGCAGAACAGGACAGCTCGGAGGGTGGCAGCCCCAGCATTTT
CASRTGQLGGWQPQHF
>many|TRBD1|TRBV10-3|TRBJ1-2
TGTGCCATCAGGGGACAGCTGCCCTATGGCTACACCTTC
CAIRGQLPYGYTF
>NA|TRBD1|TRBV7-2|TRBJ1-2
TGTGCCAGCAGCTCCCCGACAGGGAACTATGGCTACACCTTC
CASSSPTGNYGYTF
>NA|NA|TRBV6-5|TRBJ2-7
TGTGCCAGCAGCCCCTCCATGTCCGGCCACGAGCAGTACTTC
CASSPSMSGHEQYF
>NA|NA|TRBV15|TRBJ2-3
TGTGCCACCAGCAGAGATAAAATTGCAGATACGCAGTATTTT
CATSRDKIADTQYF
>few|NA|TRBV7-2|TRBJ2-7
TGTGCCAGCGGATTTCACAGGGACATCTACGAGCAGTACTTC
CASGFHRDIYEQYF
>few|NA|TRBV10-3|TRBJ2-5
TGTGCCAGCAGTTACTTGGAGACAGGACGAGAGACCCAGTACTTC
CASSYLETGRETQYF
>few|NA|TRBV4-3|TRBJ2-6
TGCGCCAGCAGCCAGCCGTTGAAGTCTGGGGCCAACGTCCTGACTTTC
CASSQPLKSGANVLTF
>few|NA|TRBV5-5|TRBJ1-4
TGTGCCAGCAGCTCCCTCCAGGGGTTTGGTGAAAAACTGTTTTTT
CASSSLQGFGEKLFF
>NA|NA|TRBV5-1|TRBJ1-3
TGCGCCAGCAGCGACAGTTCCTCTGGAAACACCATATATTTT
CASSDSSSGNTIYF
>NA|TRBD2|TRBV7-2|TRBJ2-1
TGTGCCAGCAGCTCCCAGGCGGGAGTAATTATGAATGAGCAGTTCTTC
CASSSQAGVIMNEQFF
>NA|TRBD2|TRBV13|TRBJ2-3
TGTGCCAGCAGCGTCAACTTAGCGGGAGCTGGCACAGATACGCAGTATTTT
CASSVNLAGAGTDTQYF
>NA|TRBD1|TRBV7-8|TRBJ2-7
TGTGCCAGCAGCCGCCGGGACAGGGCCCCCTACGAGCAGTACTTC
CASSRRDRAPYEQYF
>NA|TRBD1|TRBV4-3|TRBJ1-3
TGCGCCAGCAGCCCGGAGACAGGGGGATCTGGAAACACCATATATTTT
CASSPETGGSGNTIYF
>NA|TRBD2|TRBV5-4|TRBJ2-2
TGTGCCAGCAGCTTAGGGCGGGAGTTCGTCAAGGCCGGGGAGCTGTTTTTT
CASSLGREFVKAGELFF
>once|NA|TRBV6-5|TRBJ1-3
TGTGCCAGCAGGTCGGGCCACTCTGGAAACACCATATATTTT
CASRSGHSGNTIYF